This note documents a single T cell receptor beta chain sequence. As handled by the study authors: Reference gene primer amplification gave estimated nucleated cell counts. Repertoires were generated with immunoSEQ multiplex PCR, while TCRdb's copy carries only in-frame clones and drops some. Clone size and the V and J calls come from that table; the DNA yielded D and trimming. Of about 97,000 clones detected, 60% to 80% appear once; the ten largest clones hold approximately 9.9%. Losses at the gene ends were 4 bases for V and 9 bases for J; bases not matched to a gene: 12. CDR3 size: 17 residues. CDR1 and CDR2 (germline): SGHVS, FQNEAQ. The data stem from a study of blood T cell repertoires in COVID-19. Overall study context: The United States, Italy and Spain were the sources of the acute and convalescent COVID-19 samples. Nucleic acid was either cDNA or gDNA, and it came from T cells, B-cell-depleted T cells, or PBMCs.

The sequence was collected from a man aged 60 to 69 with active or convalescent COVID-19. The V and J genes are TRBV7-8 and TRBJ2-1, with 13 bases that match TRBD2. Sequenced sample: peripheral blood. CDR3 protein: CASSSGLAGEWGFEQFF. CDR3 sequence (DNA): TGTGCCAGCAGCTCTGGACTAGCGGGAGAGTGGGGGTTTGAGCAGTTCTTC.